The table lists the clone carrying this T cell receptor (beta chain) with a few counts. What it binds is not known. Germline lookup yields CDR1 MNHEY and CDR2 SVGAGI. The CDR3 has 12 residues. V gave up 6 bases and J gave up 4 bases, with 6 bases separating them. The data belong to a study of T cells after yellow fever vaccination. Study conclusions and caveats: Among primary-vaccination clones, most reappeared after the booster, at approximately 97% for CD4 and approximately 90% for CD8. The secondary response showed a weaker magnitude and a faster peak, day 5 versus 15. Contaminating bulk clonotypes could be abundant in FACS-sorted repertoires.

By 5'RACE template switching, TCR cDNA was produced, with a universal primer site and UMIs added in the process. TCRdb re-called the 5' RACE reads through MiXCR, storing one row per CDR3 protein. The repertoire holds about 260,000 distinct CDR3 sequences, with roughly 5% as singletons. The sample consisted of CD4+ T cells sorted from PBMCs, taken on the day of the yellow fever booster vaccination. The receptor's source is a man younger than 30 who received the YFV17D yellow fever vaccine. V gene TRBV6-5 combines with J gene TRBJ2-2; no clear D. The CDR3 DNA sequence: TGTGCCAGCAGACAAATCACCGGGGAGCTGTTTTTT. Amino acid sequence: CASRQITGELFF.